A single sample is the source of the 15 T cell receptor beta chains below, sequenced in a study of blood T cell repertoires in COVID-19. Produced via immunoSEQ multiplex PCR; TCRdb's table is partial and in-frame only. The data hold approximately 74,000 clones, with around 90% observed a single time. Sequences were obtained from peripheral blood. The receptor source for this set is a woman aged 60 to 75 with active COVID-19.

This clone was counted only a few times. The chain has TRBV27 and TRBJ1-5, with D perhaps TRBD1 (6 bases). V lost 8 bases to trimming and J lost 4 bases, with 18 bases between them. This CDR3 comprises 15 residues. Germline V gene lookup returns CDR1 MNHEY and CDR2 SMNVEV (reference sequence). The CDR3 reads CASGKPGTINQPQHF. CDR3 DNA: TGTGCCAGCGGTAAACCCGGGACAATAAATCAGCCCCAGCATTTT.

V is TRBV30 and J is TRBJ2-5, with a possible D match to TRBD2 (7 bases). V dropped 0 bases and J dropped 1 base, with 12 bases sitting between them. Per the germline V gene, CDR1 is GTSNPN and CDR2 is SVGIG (reference sequence). The CDR3 contains 15 residues. The CDR3: CAWSVGGGPQETQYF. The CDR3 region has the DNA TGTGCCTGGAGTGTAGGGGGGGGGCCCCAAGAGACCCAGTACTTC.

The rearrangement links TRBV2 to TRBJ2-5; 7 bases line up with TRBD2. The germline CDR1 and CDR2 sequences are SNHLY and FYNNEI. The V and J ends lost 5 bases and 5 bases, in that order; junction bases with no gene match: 11. The CDR3 spans 15 residues. CDR3 sequence (DNA): TGTGCCAGCAGTTGGGACTACCTCCCAGGCGAGACCCAGTACTTC. Its protein is CASSWDYLPGETQYF. The full variable domain, in which reference TRBV2 and TRBJ2-5 provide the parts outside the CDR3, is EPEVTQTPSHQVTQMGQEVILRCVPISNHLYFYWYRQILGQKVEFLVSFYNNEISEKSEIFDDQFSVERPDGSNFTLKIRSTKLEDSAMYFCASSWDYLPGETQYFGPGTRLLVL.

The chain links TRBV7-2 to TRBJ2-7; D unclear. CDR1 SGHTA and CDR2 FQGNSA come from the germline V gene. The CDR3 covers 14 residues. Trimming took off 5 bases at V and 0 bases at J, with 11 bases between the two ends. CDR3 sequence reads: CASSPPTASYEQYF. The CDR3 DNA follows: TGTGCCAGCAGCCCGCCCACAGCCTCCTACGAGCAGTACTTC.

V and J are TRBV2 and TRBJ2-7; 10 bases fit TRBD2. This CDR3 is built from 13 residues. CDR1 and CDR2 from the germline V gene are SNHLY and FYNNEI. V lost 6 bases to trimming and J lost 3 bases; unmatched junction nucleotides: 2. CDR3 sequence reads: CASRLAGDYEQYF. CDR3 nucleotide sequence: TGTGCCAGCAGGCTAGCGGGGGACTACGAGCAGTACTTC.

The CDR3 nucleotides are TGCGCCAGCAGAGGGGGCCTAAATGATAATTCACCCCTCCACTTT. Translated: CASRGGLNDNSPLHF. The chain employs TRBV5-1 and TRBJ1-6; 7 bases are shared with TRBD1. With 5 bases clipped from V and 5 bases from J, the junction kept 7 bases outside the gene matches. The germline V gene encodes CDR1 SGHRS and CDR2 YFSETQ. This CDR3 is 15 amino acids long.

The genes are TRBV2 and TRBJ2-1; no clear D gene. The CDR3 consists of 11 residues. Trimming removed 7 bases from V and 7 bases from J, with 8 bases in between. Germline lookup yields CDR1 SNHLY and CDR2 FYNNEI. The CDR3 loop reads CASNSLNEQFF. The CDR3 DNA reads as TGTGCCAGCAACTCCCTGAATGAGCAGTTCTTC.

The chain recombines TRBV5-1 with TRBJ2-1; D unresolved. CDR3 length: 17 residues. Trimming removed 2 bases from V and 3 bases from J, with 18 bases in between. The germline V gene encodes CDR1 SGHRS and CDR2 YFSETQ. The CDR3 DNA sequence: TGCGCCAGCAGCTTTCATAGAGTCGGTGGGCGCTACAATGAGCAGTTCTTC. This translates into CASSFHRVGGRYNEQFF.

CDR3 in DNA: TGTGCCAGTAGTTTAGCCGGGACAGGGGATGGAAAGACCCAGTACTTC. It translates to CASSLAGTGDGKTQYF. This chain connects TRBV19 to TRBJ2-5; 10 bases match TRBD1. V shed 5 bases and J 6 bases; nucleotides not matched to a gene: 12. Germline V gives CDR1 LNHDA, CDR2 SQIVND (reference sequence). There are 16 residues in the CDR3.

The genes are TRBV7-8 and TRBJ2-5, with TRBD2 identical over 8 bases. From germline, CDR1 is SGHVS and CDR2 FQNEAQ. V lost 2 bases and J lost 4; bases outside the gene matches: 9. The CDR3 consists of 16 residues. CDR3 DNA sequence: TGTGCCAGCAGCTTAATTGGGACTAGAAAAAGAGAGACCCAGTACTTC. Amino acid sequence: CASSLIGTRKRETQYF.

V gene TRBV27 combines with J gene TRBJ2-7; 10 nucleotides match TRBD2. This CDR3 contains 14 residues. CDR1 and CDR2 (germline): MNHEY, SMNVEV (reference sequence). Trimming at V came to 5 bases and at J to 5 bases, leaving 6 bases not matched to a gene. The CDR3 region is CASSPSSGSHEQYF. Written as DNA, the CDR3 is TGTGCCAGCAGTCCCTCTAGCGGGAGCCACGAGCAGTACTTC.

The chain has TRBV5-6 and TRBJ2-7, with D possibly matching TRBD1 (5 bases). Looked up from germline, CDR1 is SGHDT and CDR2 is YYEEEE. V was clipped by 0 bases and J by 9 bases, with 7 bases between them. This CDR3 is built from 11 residues. The CDR3 DNA reads as TGTGCCAGCAGCTTGGCAGGGCGGCAGTACTTC. Translating gives CASSLAGRQYF.

The chain recombines TRBV28 with TRBJ1-6, with 8 bases aligning to TRBD1. Germline CDR1 reads MDHEN; CDR2 reads SYDVKM. The CDR3 covers 14 residues. V lost 6 bases and J lost 13; bases outside the gene matches: 11. Written as DNA, the CDR3 is TGTGCCAGCAGGTACGACAGGGGAGTTTGGCCCCTCCACTTT. Amino acids: CASRYDRGVWPLHF.

This clone is a singleton in its sample. Relative to the germline gene, one junction end is altered; a read error may explain this. The rearrangement uses TRBV19 and TRBJ1-1; the match to TRBD1 covers 7 bases. Germline CDR1 is LNHDA and CDR2 is SQIVND (reference sequence). There are 14 residues in the CDR3. The CDR3 nucleotides read TGTGCCGGTAGTAGCGGACAGGCGAACACTGAAGCTTTCTTT. This codes for CAGSSGQANTEAFF.

This chain joins TRBV28 and TRBJ1-4; D perhaps matches TRBD1 (6 bases). In germline, CDR1 is MDHEN, CDR2 SYDVKM. The CDR3 is made up of 15 amino acids. The V and J ends lost 3 bases and 7 bases respectively, with 15 bases between them. CDR3 protein: CASSFRGGRVEKLFF. DNA for the CDR3: TGTGCCAGCAGTTTCCGTGGGGGCCGGGTTGAAAAACTGTTTTTT.